These 2 T cell receptor beta chains share one sample of origin, sequenced in a study of T cells expressing NK-cell markers. With the 5' RACE reads reprocessed, TCRdb shows one record per CDR3 protein and no DNA. Its listing shows over 150,000 distinct CDR3 sequences. Sequencing input: blood T cells: a sorted CD56 or NKG2C T cell subset, CD4+ or CD8+ T cells, or bulk PBMC T cells (not recorded which). The receptors here all came from a woman between 45 and 60 years old in good health.

The chain couples TRBV18 to TRBJ2-1. CDR3 length: 14 amino acids. Germline CDR1 and CDR2: KGHSH and LQKENI. The chain's CDR3 is CASSPQTPDNEQFF. Based on the CDR3 plus reference TRBV18 and TRBJ2-1, the full variable domain is NAGVMQNPRHLVRRRGQEARLRCSPMKGHSHVYWYRQLPEEGLKFMVYLQKENIIDESGMPKERFSAEFPKEGPSILRIQQVVRGDSAAYFCASSPQTPDNEQFFGPGTRLTVL.

The J gene is TRBJ2-3, the V gene TRBV7-9. The CDR3 has 15 residues. Germline lookup yields CDR1 SEHNR and CDR2 FQNEAQ (reference sequence). CDR3 loop: CASSLMSKTGDTQYF.